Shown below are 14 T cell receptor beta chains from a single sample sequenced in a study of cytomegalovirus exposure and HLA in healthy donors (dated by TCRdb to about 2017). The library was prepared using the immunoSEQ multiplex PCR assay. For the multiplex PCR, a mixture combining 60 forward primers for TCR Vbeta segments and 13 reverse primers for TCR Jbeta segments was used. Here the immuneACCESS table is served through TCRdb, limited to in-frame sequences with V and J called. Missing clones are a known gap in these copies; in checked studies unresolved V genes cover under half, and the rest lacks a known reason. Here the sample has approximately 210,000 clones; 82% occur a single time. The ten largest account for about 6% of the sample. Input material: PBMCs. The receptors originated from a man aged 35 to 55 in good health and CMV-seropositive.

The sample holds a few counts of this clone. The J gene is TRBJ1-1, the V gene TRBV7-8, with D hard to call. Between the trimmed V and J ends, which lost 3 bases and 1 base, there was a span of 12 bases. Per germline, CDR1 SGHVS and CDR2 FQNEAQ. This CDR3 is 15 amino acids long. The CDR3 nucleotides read TGTGCCAGCAGCTTTTGGAGAGGAGCGAACACTGAAGCTTTCTTT. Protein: CASSFWRGANTEAFF.

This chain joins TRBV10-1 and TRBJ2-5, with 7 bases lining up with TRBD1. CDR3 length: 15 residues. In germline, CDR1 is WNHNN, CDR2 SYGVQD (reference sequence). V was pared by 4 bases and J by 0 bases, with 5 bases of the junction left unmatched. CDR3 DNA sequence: TGCGCCAGCAGTGGAGGGACAGCGTACCAAGAGACCCAGTACTTC. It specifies CASSGGTAYQETQYF.

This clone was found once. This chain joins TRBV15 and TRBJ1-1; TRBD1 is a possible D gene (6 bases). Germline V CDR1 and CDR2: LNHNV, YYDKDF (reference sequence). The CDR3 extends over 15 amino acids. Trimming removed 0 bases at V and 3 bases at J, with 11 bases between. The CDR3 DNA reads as TGTGCCACCAGCAGAGATATGAAGGGGGACACTGAAGCTTTCTTT. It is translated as CATSRDMKGDTEAFF.

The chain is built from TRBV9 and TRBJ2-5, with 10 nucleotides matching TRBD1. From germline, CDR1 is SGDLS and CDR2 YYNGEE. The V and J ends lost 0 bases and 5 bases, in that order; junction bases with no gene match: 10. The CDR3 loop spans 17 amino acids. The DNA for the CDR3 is TGTGCCAGCAGCGTAGAGGGACAGGGGACTAGATGGGAGACCCAGTACTTC. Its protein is CASSVEGQGTRWETQYF.

Written as DNA, the CDR3 is TGTGCCAGCAGTAGGGGACAGGTCTATGAGCAGTTCTTC. Its protein product is CASSRGQVYEQFF. This chain links TRBV6-1 with TRBJ2-1; TRBD1 aligns across 8 bases. In germline, CDR1 is MNHNS, CDR2 SASEGT. V shed 5 bases, J shed 8 bases, and the junction held 5 bases outside the gene matches. The CDR3 runs to 13 residues.

This CDR3 is CASSVTGDYTF. The DNA for the CDR3 is TGTGCCAGCAGCGTGACAGGGGACTACACCTTC. The J gene is TRBJ1-2, the V gene TRBV5-5; TRBD1 matches at 8 bases. The CDR3 length is 11 residues. Germline trimming cut 4 bases from V and 10 bases from J; bases unmatched to any gene: 3. The germline gives CDR1 SGHKS, CDR2 YYEKEE (reference sequence). Complete variable domain (other parts from reference TRBV5-5 and TRBJ1-2): DAGVTQSPTHLIKTRGQQVTLRCSPISGHKSVSWYQQVLGQGPQFIFQYYEKEERGRGNFPDRFSARQFPNYSSELNVNALLLGDSALYLCASSVTGDYTFGSGTRLTVV.

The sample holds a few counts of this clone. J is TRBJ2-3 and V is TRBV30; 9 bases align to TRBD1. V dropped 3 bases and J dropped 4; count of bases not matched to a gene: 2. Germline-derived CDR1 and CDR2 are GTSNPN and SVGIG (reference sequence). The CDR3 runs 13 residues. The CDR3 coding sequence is TGTGCCTGGAGGGGACAGGGTCCAGATACGCAGTATTTT. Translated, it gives CAWRGQGPDTQYF.

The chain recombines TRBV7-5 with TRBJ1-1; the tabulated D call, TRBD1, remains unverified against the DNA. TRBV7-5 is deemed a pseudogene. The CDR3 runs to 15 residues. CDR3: CARSFTLDRELEAFF. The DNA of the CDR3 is TGTGCCAGAAGCTTTACTTTGGACAGGGAGTTGGAAGCTTTCTTT.

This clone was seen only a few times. The CDR3 is CASSSGVTGELFF. The CDR3 DNA follows: TGTGCCAGCAGCAGCGGAGTCACCGGGGAGCTGTTTTTT. The V and J genes are TRBV25-1 and TRBJ2-2, with D possibly TRBD2 on 5 matching bases. The CDR3 covers 13 residues. Germline CDR1 and CDR2: MGHDK and SYGVNS. Trimming left V 6 bases short and J 4 bases short, with 9 bases between.

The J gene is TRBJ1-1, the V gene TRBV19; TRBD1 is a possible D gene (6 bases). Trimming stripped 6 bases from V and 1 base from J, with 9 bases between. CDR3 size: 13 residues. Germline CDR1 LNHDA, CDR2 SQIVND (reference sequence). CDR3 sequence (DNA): TGTGCCAGTAGGCCGGGACAGAACACTGAAGCTTTCTTT. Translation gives CASRPGQNTEAFF.

The CDR3 spells CASSQDRQGGYGYTF. DNA for the CDR3: TGTGCCAGCAGCCAGGATCGACAGGGGGGCTATGGCTACACCTTC. The rearrangement joins TRBV4-2 to TRBJ1-2; 9 bases line up with TRBD1. Looked up from germline, CDR1 is LGHNA and CDR2 is YNFKEQ. The CDR3 contains 15 residues. Germline trimming cut 3 bases from V and 4 bases from J; bases unmatched to any gene: 6.

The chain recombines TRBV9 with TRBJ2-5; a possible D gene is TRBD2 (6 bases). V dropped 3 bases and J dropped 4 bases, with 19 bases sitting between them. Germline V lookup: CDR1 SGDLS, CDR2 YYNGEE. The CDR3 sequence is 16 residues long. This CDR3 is CASSGRPGVRIETQYF. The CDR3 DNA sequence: TGTGCCAGCAGCGGCCGCCCGGGGGTCCGGATAGAGACCCAGTACTTC.

The CDR3 DNA is TGTGCCAGCAGCCGGAGGGGGCAGGGCGATGAAGCTTTCTTT. Translated, it gives CASSRRGQGDEAFF. This chain connects TRBV5-6 to TRBJ1-1; 7 bases are a match to TRBD1. Trimming removed 4 bases from V and 7 bases from J; junction bases left unmatched: 10. Germline V gene sequence: CDR1 SGHDT, CDR2 YYEEEE. The CDR3 spans 14 residues.

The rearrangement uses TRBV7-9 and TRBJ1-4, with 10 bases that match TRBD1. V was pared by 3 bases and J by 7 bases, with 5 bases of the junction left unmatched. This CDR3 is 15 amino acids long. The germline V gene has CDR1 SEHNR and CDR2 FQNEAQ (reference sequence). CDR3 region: CASSLIRDRGEKLFF. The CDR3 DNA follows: TGTGCCAGCAGCTTGATCCGGGACAGGGGTGAAAAACTGTTTTTT. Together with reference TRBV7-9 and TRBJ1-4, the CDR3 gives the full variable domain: DTGVSQNPRHKITKRGQNVTFRCDPISEHNRLYWYRQTLGQGPEFLTYFQNEAQLEKSRLLSDRFSAERPKGSFSTLEIQRTEQGDSAMYLCASSLIRDRGEKLFFGSGTQLSVL.